Sequencing of this T cell receptor (beta chain) was carried out in a study of T cell responses to AZD1222 COVID-19 vaccine. The table came from immunoSEQ multiplex PCR; TCRdb's copy has only in-frame clones and leaves some out. The sample shows some 140,000 clones, around 84% of them seen only once. Germline loops: CDR1 SNHLY, CDR2 FYNNEI. The CDR3 loop spans 12 amino acids. The V end was cut by 10 bases, the J end by 0 bases, with 10 bases between. The chain links TRBV2 to TRBJ2-7; D might be TRBD2 (6 bases). Sequenced material: peripheral blood, taken on day 0 of AZD1222 vaccination. This TCR was sampled from an adult in good health. Here the CDR3 reads CAIGTFSYEQYF. CDR3 DNA: TGTGCCATCGGGACTTTCTCCTACGAGCAGTACTTC.